This paragraph covers one TCR beta chain sequence. The assay was immunoSEQ multiplex PCR, and TCRdb's table has in-frame clones only and misses some. The table records some 40,000 clones, around four fifths of them present only once. These data originate in a study of OX40 agonist ivuxolimab in advanced cancers. Study context: Patients received the agonistic anti-OX40 (CD134) antibody ivuxolimab.

The CDR3 is made up of 12 amino acids. Trimming took 5 bases from V and 8 from J, leaving 9 bases between them. Germline V gives CDR1 MNHNY, CDR2 SVGAGI (reference sequence). This TCR was sampled from an adult with an advanced solid tumor such as melanoma, head and neck, liver or kidney cancer. The material was CD4+ or CD8+ T cells sorted from blood, obtained in a trial of the OX40 agonist ivuxolimab. This chain connects TRBV6-6 to TRBJ1-4; D is unresolved. In DNA form, the CDR3 reads TGTGCCAGCAGTCCGCCACAGGAAAAACTGTTTTTT. As protein: CASSPPQEKLFF.